The next 10 T cell receptor beta chains were all read from a single sample in a study of T-cell memory formation after mild COVID-19. TCRdb itself ran the 5' RACE reads through MiXCR, one entry per CDR3 protein. Found here are approximately 98,000 distinct CDR3 sequences, roughly a sixth of them singletons; the top ten hold roughly 5.5%. The sample was PBMCs or a T cell subset sorted from them (not recorded which). The receptor source for this set is a young man who had mild COVID-19 (a few samples of this study predate the infection). Cell type and time point are not known.

The V and J genes are TRBV28 and TRBJ1-1; 11 bases are a match to TRBD1. CDR1 is MDHEN, CDR2 SYDVKM, per germline. V shed 8 bases, J shed 5 bases, and the junction held 16 bases outside the gene matches. The CDR3 has 17 residues. The CDR3 coding sequence is TGTGCCAGCCGAGTTACCGGGACAGGGGGACTTTCAACTGAAGCTTTCTTT. Translation gives CASRVTGTGGLSTEAFF.

In its sample, this clonotype was seen a few times. CDR3 sequence: CASSSGPPRDTEAFF. In nucleotides, the CDR3 is TGCGCCAGCAGCTCGGGACCCCCACGGGACACTGAAGCTTTCTTT. This sequence joins TRBV5-1 and TRBJ1-1, with D perhaps matching TRBD1 (5 bases). The germline gives CDR1 SGHRS, CDR2 YFSETQ. The CDR3 sequence is 15 residues long. Trimming removed 3 bases from V and 3 bases from J, with 15 bases in between.

CDR3 DNA sequence: TGTGCCAGCAGCTCGGGACGGAGCTACAATGAGCAGTTCTTC. This codes for CASSSGRSYNEQFF. The chain carries TRBV5-6 and TRBJ2-1; D tentatively reads TRBD1 or TRBD2 (5 bases each). There are 14 residues in the CDR3. Trimming stripped 3 bases from V and 3 bases from J, with 10 bases between. Per the germline V gene, CDR1 is SGHDT and CDR2 is YYEEEE.

The rearrangement joins TRBV19 to TRBJ2-2, with D possibly matching TRBD2 (6 bases). The V and J ends lost 5 bases and 5 bases respectively, with 18 bases between them. The CDR3 runs to 16 residues. Germline V CDR1 and CDR2: LNHDA, SQIVND (reference sequence). The CDR3 DNA follows: TGTGCCAGTAGTTCGGGACTTACCATTTGGACCGGGGAGCTGTTTTTT. Protein product: CASSSGLTIWTGELFF.

This clonotype was counted at least ten times. The chain joins TRBV5-1 to TRBJ1-4; D is unclear. Trimming pared 0 bases from V and 8 bases from J, leaving 11 bases between. The CDR3 spans 14 residues. Germline V gene sequence: CDR1 SGHRS, CDR2 YFSETQ. CDR3 bases: TGCGCCAGCAGCTTGGAAGGGCCCGGGGAAAAACTGTTTTTT. This gives the protein CASSLEGPGEKLFF.

At least ten counts were recorded for this clonotype. The rearrangement uses TRBV5-1 and TRBJ2-2, with TRBD1 identical over 7 bases. Germline CDR1 SGHRS, CDR2 YFSETQ. The CDR3 totals 16 residues. The V and J ends lost 0 bases and 6 bases, in that order; junction bases with no gene match: 8. The CDR3: CASSLDPNRGAGELFF. CDR3 DNA: TGCGCCAGCAGCTTGGACCCGAACAGGGGCGCCGGGGAGCTGTTTTTT. The full variable domain, completed using reference TRBV5-1 and TRBJ2-2, is KAGVTQTPRYLIKTRGQQVTLSCSPISGHRSVSWYQQTPGQGLQFLFEYFSETQRNKGNFPGRFSGRQFSNSRSEMNVSTLELGDSALYLCASSLDPNRGAGELFFGEGSRLTVL.

V usage is TRBV3-1 and J usage is TRBJ2-3; either TRBD1 or TRBD2 may fit D (5 bases each). The ends were cut back, 6 bases at V and 5 bases at J, with 6 bases in the middle. Germline V gene sequence: CDR1 LGHDT, CDR2 YNNKEL (reference sequence). The CDR3 consists of 11 residues. The CDR3 is CASRRGDTQYF. Written as DNA, the CDR3 is TGTGCCAGCAGGAGGGGAGATACGCAGTATTTT.

This chain uses TRBV5-1 with TRBJ2-3; TRBD2 matches 7 bases. CDR3 size: 15 residues. Germline V lookup: CDR1 SGHRS, CDR2 YFSETQ. V lost 0 bases and J lost 0; bases outside the gene matches: 1. The DNA for the CDR3 is TGCGCCAGCAGCTTGGCTAGCGGCAGCACAGATACGCAGTATTTT. Translating it yields CASSLASGSTDTQYF.

The chain combines TRBV7-6 with TRBJ2-1, with D possibly TRBD1 on 6 matching bases. With 5 bases removed from V and 1 base from J, the gap between germline ends came to 15 bases. The germline gives CDR1 SGHVS, CDR2 FNYEAQ. The CDR3 consists of 16 residues. The CDR3 DNA reads TGTGCCAGCAGCCCGATGTCGGACAGTTCCTACAATGAGCAGTTCTTC. As protein: CASSPMSDSSYNEQFF.

This clonotype was counted ten times or more. The rearrangement uses TRBV6-2 or TRBV6-3 and TRBJ2-5; either TRBD1 or TRBD2 may supply D (5 bases each). This CDR3 region has 12 residues. Trimming shortened V by 5 bases and J by 3 bases, and 7 bases separated the two germline ends. Germline V gene sequence: CDR1 MNHEY, CDR2 SVGEGT. CDR3 sequence: CASSGTEETQYF. The CDR3 coding sequence is TGTGCCAGCAGTGGGACGGAAGAGACCCAGTACTTC.